This TCR beta chain emerged from a study of graft-versus-host responses after intestinal transplantation. Study details: Each transplant was multivisceral, liver-intestinal, or isolated intestinal. After anti-thymocyte globulin induction, recipients took tacrolimus and steroids for about 3 years.

Assay used: immunoSEQ multiplex PCR; TCRdb lists only in-frame clones, some missing. The sample contains approximately 71,000 clones, roughly nine tenths of which appear only once. This CDR3 region has 17 residues. General observations from the study: Early HvG declines after transplant were associated with peak circulating GvH clone levels. Present in recipient marrow, GvH clones included some that appeared first in ileum or blood.

With regard to this clone: The antigen remains undetermined.

The sample in question was unstimulated CD8+ T cells sorted from spleen or lymph node cells, obtained before intestinal transplant. This receptor was obtained from a human donor who received an intestinal transplant. The chain carries TRBV21-1 and TRBJ2-7; the D segment call TRBD2 is taken from the table without a DNA check. TRBV21-1 is given as a pseudogene. In DNA form, the CDR3 reads TGTGCCAGCAGCCCCCCGACGGGGCGGGAGGGCGATTACGAGCAGTACTTC. Residues: CASSPPTGREGDYEQYF.